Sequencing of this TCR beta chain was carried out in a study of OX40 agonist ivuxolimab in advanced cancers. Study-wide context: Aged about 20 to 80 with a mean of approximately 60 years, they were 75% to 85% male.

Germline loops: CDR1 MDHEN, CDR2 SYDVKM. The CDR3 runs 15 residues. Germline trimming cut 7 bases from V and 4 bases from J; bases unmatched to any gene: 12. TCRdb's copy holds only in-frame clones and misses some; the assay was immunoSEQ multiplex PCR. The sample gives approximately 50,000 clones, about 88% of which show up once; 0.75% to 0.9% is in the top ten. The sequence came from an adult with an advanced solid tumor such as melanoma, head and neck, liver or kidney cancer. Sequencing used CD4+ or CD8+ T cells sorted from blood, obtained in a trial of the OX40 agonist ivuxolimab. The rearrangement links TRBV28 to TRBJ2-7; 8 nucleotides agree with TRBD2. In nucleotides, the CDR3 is TGTGCCAGCAAAAGTACGGGAGGGCCCGTATACGAGCAGTACTTC. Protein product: CASKSTGGPVYEQYF.